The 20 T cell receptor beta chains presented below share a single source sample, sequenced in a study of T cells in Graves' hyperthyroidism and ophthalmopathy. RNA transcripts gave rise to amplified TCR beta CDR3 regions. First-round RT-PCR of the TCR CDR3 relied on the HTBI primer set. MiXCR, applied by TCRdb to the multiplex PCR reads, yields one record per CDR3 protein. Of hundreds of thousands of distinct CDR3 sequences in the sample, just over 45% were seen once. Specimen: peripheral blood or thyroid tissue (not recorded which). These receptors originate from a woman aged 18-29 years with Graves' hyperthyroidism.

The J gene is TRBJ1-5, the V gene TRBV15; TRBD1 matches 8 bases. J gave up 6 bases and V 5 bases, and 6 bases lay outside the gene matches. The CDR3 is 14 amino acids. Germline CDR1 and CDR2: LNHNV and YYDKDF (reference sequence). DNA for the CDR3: TGTGCCACCAGCGGCGGACAGGGAAGTCAGCCCCAGCATTTT. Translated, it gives CATSGGQGSQPQHF.

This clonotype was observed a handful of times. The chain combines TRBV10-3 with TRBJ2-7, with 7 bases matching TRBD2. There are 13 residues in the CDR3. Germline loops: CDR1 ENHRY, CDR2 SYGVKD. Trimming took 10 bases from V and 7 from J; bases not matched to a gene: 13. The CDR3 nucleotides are TGTGCCAGCCAACAGCGGGATGTGAAAGAGCAGTACTTC. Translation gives CASQQRDVKEQYF.

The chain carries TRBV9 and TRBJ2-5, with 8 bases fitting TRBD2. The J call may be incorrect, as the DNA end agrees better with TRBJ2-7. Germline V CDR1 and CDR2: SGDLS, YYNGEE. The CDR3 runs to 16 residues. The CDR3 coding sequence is TGTGCCAGCAGCGTAGCTCACGGGACTAGGATGTCCGAGCAGTACTTC. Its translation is CASSVAHGTRMSEQYF.

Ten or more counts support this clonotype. The CDR3, as DNA: TGTGCCAGCAGTGGCGAGGGGCGATTTAGGTACACCTTC. Translation gives CASSGEGRFRYTF. The chain links TRBV2 to TRBJ1-2; possibly TRBD1 for D (5 bases). CDR3 length equals 13 residues. Trimming removed 4 bases from V and 11 bases from J, with 17 bases in between. The germline V gene encodes CDR1 SNHLY and CDR2 FYNNEI.

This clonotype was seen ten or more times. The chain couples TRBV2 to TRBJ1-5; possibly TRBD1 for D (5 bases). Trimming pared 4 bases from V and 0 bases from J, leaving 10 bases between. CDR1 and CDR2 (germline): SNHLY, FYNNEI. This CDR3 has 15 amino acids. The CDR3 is CASSAGPASNQPQHF. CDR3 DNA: TGTGCCAGCAGTGCGGGACCTGCTAGCAATCAGCCCCAGCATTTT.

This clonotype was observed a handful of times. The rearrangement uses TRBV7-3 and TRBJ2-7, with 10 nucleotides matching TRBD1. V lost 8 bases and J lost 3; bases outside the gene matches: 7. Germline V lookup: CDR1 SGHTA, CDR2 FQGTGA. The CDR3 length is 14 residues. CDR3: CASERRTGGYEQYF. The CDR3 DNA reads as TGTGCCAGCGAACGGAGGACAGGGGGCTACGAGCAGTACTTC.

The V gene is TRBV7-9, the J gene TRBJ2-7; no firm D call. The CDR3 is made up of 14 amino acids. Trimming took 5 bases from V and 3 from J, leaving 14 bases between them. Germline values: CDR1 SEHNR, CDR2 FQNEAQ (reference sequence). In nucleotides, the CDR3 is TGTGCCAGCAGCGCTACGGTGGGAAGCTACGAGCAGTACTTC. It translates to CASSATVGSYEQYF.

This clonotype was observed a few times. In DNA form, the CDR3 reads TGCAGTGCCAGTTCCCGGGCCTCTAATGAAAAACTGTTTTTT. Protein: CSASSRASNEKLFF. The chain couples TRBV20-1 to TRBJ1-4; D gene ambiguous. The V gene's germline CDR1 is DFQATT and CDR2 SNEGSKA (reference sequence). Trimming took 6 bases from V and 3 from J, leaving 14 bases between them. This CDR3 is 14 amino acids long.

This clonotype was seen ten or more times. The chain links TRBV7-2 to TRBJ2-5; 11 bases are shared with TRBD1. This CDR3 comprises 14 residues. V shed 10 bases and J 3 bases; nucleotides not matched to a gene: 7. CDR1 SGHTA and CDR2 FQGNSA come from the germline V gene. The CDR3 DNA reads TGTGCCACCGGCCGGGACAGGGGGGAAGAGACCCAGTACTTC. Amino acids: CATGRDRGEETQYF. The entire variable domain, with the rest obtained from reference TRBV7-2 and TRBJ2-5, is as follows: GAGVSQSPSNKVTEKGKDVELRCDPISGHTALYWYRQSLGQGLEFLIYFQGNSAPDKSGLPSDRFSAERTGGSVSTLTIQRTQQEDSAVYLCATGRDRGEETQYFGPGTRLLVL.

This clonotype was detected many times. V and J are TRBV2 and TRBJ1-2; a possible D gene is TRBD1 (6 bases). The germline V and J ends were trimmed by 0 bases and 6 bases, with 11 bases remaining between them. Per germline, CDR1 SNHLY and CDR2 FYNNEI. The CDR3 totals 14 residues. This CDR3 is CASSEALTGDGYTF. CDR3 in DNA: TGTGCCAGCAGTGAAGCGTTGACAGGAGATGGCTACACCTTC.

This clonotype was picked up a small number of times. This CDR3 reads CASSQGGRIANTGELFF. The CDR3 DNA follows: TGTGCCAGCAGCCAAGGAGGGCGGATCGCGAACACCGGGGAGCTGTTTTTT. The V call is TRBV14, the J call TRBJ2-2, with D tentatively TRBD2 (5 bases). Germline CDR1 SGHDN, CDR2 FVKESK. V dropped 1 base and J dropped 0 bases, with 12 bases sitting between them. The CDR3 is 17 residues long.

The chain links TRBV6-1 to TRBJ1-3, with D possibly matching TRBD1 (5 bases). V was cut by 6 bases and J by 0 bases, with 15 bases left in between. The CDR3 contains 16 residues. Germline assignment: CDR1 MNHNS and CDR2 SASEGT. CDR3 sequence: CASRRNRKSSGNTIYF. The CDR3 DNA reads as TGTGCCAGCAGGCGTAACAGGAAGAGCTCTGGAAACACCATATATTTT.

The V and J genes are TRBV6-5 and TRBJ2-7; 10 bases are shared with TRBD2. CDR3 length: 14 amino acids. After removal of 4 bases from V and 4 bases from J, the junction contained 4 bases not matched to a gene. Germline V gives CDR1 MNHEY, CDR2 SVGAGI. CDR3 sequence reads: CASSLAGGQYEQYF. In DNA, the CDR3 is TGTGCCAGCAGTTTAGCGGGAGGCCAATACGAGCAGTACTTC.

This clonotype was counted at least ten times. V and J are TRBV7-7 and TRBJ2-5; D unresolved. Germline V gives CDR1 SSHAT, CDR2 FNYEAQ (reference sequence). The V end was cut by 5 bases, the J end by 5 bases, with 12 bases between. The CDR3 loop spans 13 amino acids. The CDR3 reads CASSLGPAETQYF. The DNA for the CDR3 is TGTGCCAGCAGCCTTGGGCCGGCGGAGACCCAGTACTTC.

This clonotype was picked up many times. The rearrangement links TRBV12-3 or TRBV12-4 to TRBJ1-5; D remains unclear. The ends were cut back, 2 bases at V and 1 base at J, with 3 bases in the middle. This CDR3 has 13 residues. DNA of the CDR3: TGTGCCAGCAGTTTATTAAGCAATCAGCCCCAGCATTTT. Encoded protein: CASSLLSNQPQHF.

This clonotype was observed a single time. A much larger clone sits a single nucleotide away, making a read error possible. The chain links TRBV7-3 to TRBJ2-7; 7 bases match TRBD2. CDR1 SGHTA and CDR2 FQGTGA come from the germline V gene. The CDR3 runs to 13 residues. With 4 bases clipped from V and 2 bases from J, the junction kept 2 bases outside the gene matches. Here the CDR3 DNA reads TGTGCCAGCAGCTGGGACTACACCTACGAGCAGTACTTC. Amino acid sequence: CASSWDYTYEQYF.

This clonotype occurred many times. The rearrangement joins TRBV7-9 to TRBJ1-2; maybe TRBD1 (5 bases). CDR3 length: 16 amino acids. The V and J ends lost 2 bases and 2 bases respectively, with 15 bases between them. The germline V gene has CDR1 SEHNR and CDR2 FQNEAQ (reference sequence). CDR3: CASSLLSGNWNYGYTF. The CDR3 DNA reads TGTGCCAGCAGCTTACTCTCAGGGAATTGGAACTATGGCTACACCTTC.

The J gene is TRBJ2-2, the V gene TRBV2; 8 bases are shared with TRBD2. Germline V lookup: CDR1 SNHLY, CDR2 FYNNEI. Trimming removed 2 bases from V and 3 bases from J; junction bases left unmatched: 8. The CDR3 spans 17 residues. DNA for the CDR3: TGTGCCAGCAGTGAACTCCGCGGGCGGGGGGACACCGGGGAGCTGTTTTTT. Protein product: CASSELRGRGDTGELFF.

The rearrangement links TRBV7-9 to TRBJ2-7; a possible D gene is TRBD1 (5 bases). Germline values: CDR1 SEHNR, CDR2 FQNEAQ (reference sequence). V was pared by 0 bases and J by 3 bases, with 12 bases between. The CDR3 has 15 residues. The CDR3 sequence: CASSLASGPHYEQYF. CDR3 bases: TGTGCCAGCAGCTTAGCGTCAGGGCCCCACTACGAGCAGTACTTC.

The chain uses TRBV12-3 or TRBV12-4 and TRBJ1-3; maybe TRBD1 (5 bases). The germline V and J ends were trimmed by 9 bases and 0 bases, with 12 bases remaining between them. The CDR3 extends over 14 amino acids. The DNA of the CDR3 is TGTGCCAGTGACAGCGAGAGCTCTGGAAACACCATATATTTT. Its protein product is CASDSESSGNTIYF.